The 19 T cell receptor beta chains presented below share a single source sample, sequenced in a study of blood T cells in healthy people across ages. For the second PCR, which ran for about 7 to 11 cycles, a sample-barcoded 5' primer and a J-beta primer mix were used. TCRdb processed the 5' RACE reads anew with MiXCR; each CDR3 protein has one entry. Of approximately 1,000,000 distinct CDR3 sequences detected, under 55% appear once; the ten largest clones hold 15% to 20%. The sample consisted of blood. These receptors were taken from a woman in her sixties or seventies in good health.

This clonotype was seen a few times. The chain joins TRBV29-1 to TRBJ1-5; 7 bases fit TRBD1. The CDR3 is 17 amino acids. Trimming took 3 bases from V and 0 from J; bases not matched to a gene: 11. The germline gives CDR1 SQVTM, CDR2 ANQGSEA. The CDR3 region is CSVDSPGDRISNQPQHF. The CDR3 DNA follows: TGCAGCGTTGACTCCCCAGGGGACAGAATTAGCAATCAGCCCCAGCATTTT.

J is TRBJ2-3 and V is TRBV11-2, with D perhaps given as TRBD1 or TRBD2 (6 bases each). Germline assignment: CDR1 SGHAT and CDR2 FQNNGV. CDR3 length equals 17 residues. Between the trimmed V and J ends, which lost 7 bases and 0 bases, there was a span of 20 bases. CDR3 in amino acids: CASTFRGVATSTDTQYF. DNA of the CDR3: TGTGCCAGCACCTTTAGGGGGGTAGCGACTAGCACAGATACGCAGTATTTT.

This clonotype turned up a few times. The rearrangement uses TRBV7-8 and TRBJ2-1; 13 nucleotides align to TRBD2. This CDR3 region has 14 residues. The germline V gene encodes CDR1 SGHVS and CDR2 FQNEAQ. After removal of 6 bases from V and 15 bases from J, the junction contained 11 bases not matched to a gene. CDR3 protein: CASSLGTSGAHGFF. The CDR3 nucleotides are TGTGCCAGCAGTCTTGGGACTAGCGGGGCTCATGGGTTCTTC. Filled out from reference TRBV7-8 and TRBJ2-1, the complete variable domain reads GAGVSQSPRYKVAKRGQDVALRCDPISGHVSLFWYQQALGQGPEFLTYFQNEAQLDKSGLPSDRFFAERPEGSVSTLKIQRTQQEDSAVYLCASSLGTSGAHGFFGPGTRLTVL.

This clonotype was counted a single time. This chain joins TRBV20-1 and TRBJ2-7, with 9 positions matching TRBD1. Germline lookup yields CDR1 DFQATT and CDR2 SNEGSKA (reference sequence). Unmatched junction bases numbered 4, after V lost 1 base and J lost 3 bases. The CDR3 sequence is 14 residues long. The CDR3 protein is CSARVRDRVYEQYF. DNA of the CDR3: TGCAGTGCTAGAGTCAGGGACAGGGTCTACGAGCAGTACTTC.

Points on this clonotype: At one boundary the junction diverges from the germline segment, which might be a read error. The CDR3 DNA reads as TGTGCCAGCAGCCCCTGGGGCTACACTGAGCAGTTCTTC. Protein: CASSPWGYTEQFF. J is TRBJ2-1 and V is TRBV2; D possibly corresponds to TRBD1 (5 bases). CDR1 and CDR2 from the germline V gene are SNHLY and FYNNEI. The CDR3 length is 13 residues.

This chain joins TRBV6-5 and TRBJ2-1; TRBD2 agrees at 8 bases. The CDR3 consists of 16 residues. Germline V lookup: CDR1 MNHEY, CDR2 SVGAGI. V was clipped by 5 bases and J by 8 bases; unmatched bases: 14. This chain's CDR3 is CASSPPGTRWKDEQFF. CDR3 nucleotide sequence: TGTGCCAGCAGTCCCCCAGGGACTAGATGGAAGGATGAGCAGTTCTTC.

This clonotype has only one observation. The CDR3 DNA sequence: TGTGCCAGCTCACTGAATAGTAATTACGAGCAGTACTTC. Translating it yields CASSLNSNYEQYF. V usage is TRBV18 and J usage is TRBJ2-7; D remains ambiguous. This CDR3 has 13 amino acids. Germline V gene lookup returns CDR1 KGHSH and CDR2 LQKENI. The V end was cut by 4 bases, the J end by 4 bases, with 11 bases between.

The gene calls are TRBV27 and TRBJ2-5; maybe TRBD1 (6 bases). The V gene's germline CDR1 is MNHEY and CDR2 SMNVEV (reference sequence). The V and J ends lost 7 bases and 11 bases respectively, with 26 bases between them. The CDR3 spans 15 residues. In DNA, the CDR3 is TGTGCCAGCAACCCGGGACAACGACGCATGGATGAGCAGTACTTC. Protein sequence: CASNPGQRRMDEQYF.

Note on this clonotype: Mismatch with germline at one junction end may stem from a read error. This chain connects TRBV28 to TRBJ2-7, with TRBD1 matching 8 bases. CDR3 length: 15 amino acids. Germline CDR1 is MDHEN and CDR2 is SYDVKM. The CDR3 here is CASSLSGQGLHERYF. Written as DNA, the CDR3 is TGTGCCAGCAGTTTATCTGGACAGGGTCTCCACGAGCGGTACTTC.

The chain joins TRBV18 to TRBJ2-5; TRBD2 matches at 9 bases. The germline gives CDR1 KGHSH, CDR2 LQKENI. The CDR3 covers 18 residues. V dropped 1 base and J dropped 5; count of bases not matched to a gene: 14. The CDR3 coding sequence is TGTGCCAGCTCACCACTTAACACAGGGCTAGCGGGAAAGGAGACCCAGTACTTC. Residues: CASSPLNTGLAGKETQYF.

The chain combines TRBV27 with TRBJ2-1, with 14 bases lining up with TRBD2. The CDR3 extends over 17 amino acids. The J segment lost 6 bases and the V segment lost 0 bases, leaving 4 bases of the junction unmatched. Germline V CDR1 and CDR2: MNHEY, SMNVEV (reference sequence). The chain's CDR3 is CASSLSVGLAGVNEQFF. CDR3 nucleotide sequence: TGTGCCAGCAGTTTATCAGTGGGACTAGCGGGAGTCAATGAGCAGTTCTTC.

This clonotype was observed a few times. The rearrangement links TRBV11-3 to TRBJ2-5; 9 bases are a match to TRBD2. The J segment lost 2 bases and the V segment lost 9 bases, leaving 10 bases of the junction unmatched. The CDR3 runs to 15 residues. Germline lookup yields CDR1 SGHNT and CDR2 YENEEA. The CDR3 DNA reads TGTGCCAGTAGCCGGGATAGCGGGAGTCAAGAGACCCAGTACTTC. As protein: CASSRDSGSQETQYF.

This clonotype came up a few times. This rearrangement joins TRBV7-9 to TRBJ2-1, with D perhaps TRBD2 (5 bases). Germline assignment: CDR1 SEHNR and CDR2 FQNEAQ (reference sequence). V was clipped by 7 bases and J by 0 bases, with 19 bases between them. The CDR3 is 17 residues long. The CDR3 nucleotides are TGTGCCAGCACCCCAGGAGTAGCGAAGAGCTCCTACAATGAGCAGTTCTTC. It translates to CASTPGVAKSSYNEQFF.

In its sample, this clonotype was seen a few times. The chain links TRBV6-1 to TRBJ2-5, with D tentatively TRBD2 (6 bases). CDR3 length equals 17 residues. V was trimmed by 1 base and J by 2 bases, leaving 17 bases between them. The germline V gene encodes CDR1 MNHNS and CDR2 SASEGT. CDR3 in amino acids: CASSEGPGVKEQETQYF. The CDR3, as DNA: TGTGCCAGCAGTGAAGGCCCGGGGGTCAAAGAGCAAGAGACCCAGTACTTC.

The chain is built from TRBV27 and TRBJ2-5; unclear D gene. The CDR3 extends over 15 amino acids. Trimming removed 8 bases from V and 5 bases from J, with 21 bases in between. The V gene's germline CDR1 is MNHEY and CDR2 SMNVEV (reference sequence). The CDR3: CASRSALQVWETQYF. The CDR3 coding sequence is TGTGCCAGCCGCTCCGCCCTCCAGGTTTGGGAGACCCAGTACTTC.

The V gene is TRBV10-3, the J gene TRBJ2-3; TRBD2 matches 7 bases. Unmatched junction bases numbered 5, after V lost 7 bases and J lost 1 base. The CDR3 sequence is 14 residues long. The germline V gene has CDR1 ENHRY and CDR2 SYGVKD. The CDR3 loop reads CAIKDTSGTDTQYF. The CDR3 nucleotides read TGTGCCATCAAGGACACTAGCGGCACAGATACGCAGTATTTT.

The table lists this clonotype with a few counts. The chain combines TRBV15 with TRBJ2-7; unclear D gene. Trimming took off 3 bases at V and 5 bases at J, with 11 bases between the two ends. Germline loops: CDR1 LNHNV, CDR2 YYDKDF (reference sequence). This CDR3 has 13 amino acids. The CDR3 loop is CATSSQLFDEQYF. CDR3 DNA: TGTGCCACCAGCAGCCAACTATTTGACGAGCAGTACTTC.

The chain couples TRBV10-1 to TRBJ2-3; D remains ambiguous. V dropped 5 bases and J dropped 2 bases, with 14 bases sitting between them. CDR1 and CDR2 (germline): WNHNN, SYGVQD (reference sequence). CDR3 length: 15 amino acids. Written as DNA, the CDR3 is TGCGCCAGCAGTTACGGCAGATTGGACACAGATACGCAGTATTTT. Amino acid sequence: CASSYGRLDTDTQYF.

The rearrangement links TRBV7-3 to TRBJ2-7, with 11 bases that match TRBD2. The DNA end lines up better with TRBJ2-5; the J call may be wrong. The length of the CDR3 is 16 residues. Germline CDR1 SGHTA, CDR2 FQGTGA. The CDR3 DNA follows: TGTGCCAGCAGCTTCGGACTAGCGGGCTCGGGGGAGACCCAGTACTTC. Translating it yields CASSFGLAGSGETQYF.